The 32 T cell receptor beta chains below come from one sample, sequenced in a study of T cell responses to AZD1222 COVID-19 vaccine listed by TCRdb under 2021. This specimen's time point label, interpreted: about 28 days (+/-7) after the second vaccine dose. The library was made by the immunoSEQ multiplex PCR assay. The clones in this table, taken by TCRdb from immuneACCESS, are in-frame only. Not every clone is retained; where verified, under half of the shortfall comes from an unresolved V gene, and the cause of the rest is unknown. The sample profile shows over 120,000 clones; 85% to 90% of them were found once. The ten biggest clones cover about 4.8% of the sample. This specimen consisted of peripheral blood, obtained 28 days after the second AZD1222 dose. These receptors came from an adult who received the AZD1222 COVID-19 vaccine.

The genes are TRBV9 and TRBJ2-3, with TRBD2 matching 11 bases. The junction had 19 bases not matched to a gene; V was cut back by 4 bases and J by 0 bases. The CDR3 has 21 amino acids. The germline V gene encodes CDR1 SGDLS and CDR2 YYNGEE. The DNA of the CDR3 is TGTGCCAGCAGCCGGGGGCTAGCGGGAGGCAGCAGCACCTCTAGCACAGATACGCAGTATTTT. Its protein product is CASSRGLAGGSSTSSTDTQYF.

The rearrangement links TRBV11-3 to TRBJ1-1; D uncertain. Germline V CDR1 and CDR2: SGHNT, YENEEA. The CDR3 totals 12 residues. V lost 4 bases to trimming and J lost 11 bases, with 14 bases between them. CDR3 in amino acids: CASSYGGRSAFF. CDR3 nucleotides: TGTGCCAGCAGCTATGGTGGGAGATCCGCTTTCTTT.

In this sample, this clone turned up once. This rearrangement joins TRBV27 to TRBJ2-5, with D possibly matching TRBD1 (6 bases). Trimming took off 1 base at V and 2 bases at J, with 8 bases between the two ends. The CDR3 has 14 residues. From germline, CDR1 is MNHEY and CDR2 SMNVEV (reference sequence). CDR3 bases: TGTGCCAGCAGTTTATTGGGACAACAAGAGACCCAGTACTTC. It translates to CASSLLGQQETQYF.

The chain recombines TRBV5-1 with TRBJ2-1; TRBD1 is a possible D gene (6 bases). Between the trimmed V and J ends, which lost 4 bases and 3 bases, there was a span of 11 bases. Germline CDR1 reads SGHRS; CDR2 reads YFSETQ. This CDR3 contains 14 residues. CDR3 protein: CASSVLQGYNEQFF. CDR3 sequence (DNA): TGCGCCAGCAGCGTTCTACAGGGCTACAATGAGCAGTTCTTC. Filled out from reference TRBV5-1 and TRBJ2-1, the complete variable domain reads KAGVTQTPRYLIKTRGQQVTLSCSPISGHRSVSWYQQTPGQGLQFLFEYFSETQRNKGNFPGRFSGRQFSNSRSEMNVSTLELGDSALYLCASSVLQGYNEQFFGPGTRLTVL.

The CDR3 bases are TGTGCCAGTAGTATACGGACTAGCGGCTACAATGAGCAGTTCTTC. The encoded protein is CASSIRTSGYNEQFF. The rearrangement joins TRBV19 to TRBJ2-1, with TRBD2 matching 10 bases. V was clipped by 2 bases and J by 3 bases; unmatched bases: 1. This CDR3 has 15 residues. Germline V gives CDR1 LNHDA, CDR2 SQIVND (reference sequence).

The chain employs TRBV7-8 and TRBJ2-3; tentatively, D is TRBD1 (6 bases). The CDR3 covers 15 residues. With 5 bases removed from V and 1 base from J, the gap between germline ends came to 13 bases. Germline V CDR1 and CDR2: SGHVS, FQNEAQ. The CDR3 DNA is TGTGCCAGCAGCAGCCGGGACACCCGCACAGATACGCAGTATTTT. This sequence encodes CASSSRDTRTDTQYF.

The J gene is TRBJ1-1, the V gene TRBV27; D is unclear. The germline gives CDR1 MNHEY, CDR2 SMNVEV (reference sequence). Trimming took off 2 bases at V and 4 bases at J, with 5 bases between the two ends. The CDR3 is 12 residues long. The CDR3, as DNA: TGTGCCAGCAGTTTAAAGGGCACTGAAGCTTTCTTT. It specifies CASSLKGTEAFF.

The gene calls are TRBV7-2 and TRBJ2-1, with D uncertain. V shed 2 bases and J shed 9 bases, with 14 bases lying between them. The CDR3 runs to 14 residues. Germline assignment: CDR1 SGHTA and CDR2 FQGNSA. The CDR3 protein is CASSLSPGSGEQFF. The CDR3 DNA follows: TGTGCCAGCAGCTTATCCCCCGGGTCGGGTGAGCAGTTCTTC.

The CDR3 DNA is TGTGCCTGGAGTGTATCGGCAGCCTATGGCTACACCTTC. This codes for CAWSVSAAYGYTF. The chain employs TRBV30 and TRBJ1-2, with unresolved D. CDR1 GTSNPN and CDR2 SVGIG come from the germline V gene (reference sequence). Trimming shortened V by 0 bases and J by 4 bases, and 9 bases separated the two germline ends. The CDR3 is 13 amino acids.

The gene calls are TRBV27 and TRBJ2-1, with D tentatively TRBD2 (6 bases). Per the germline V gene, CDR1 is MNHEY and CDR2 is SMNVEV (reference sequence). Between the trimmed V and J ends, which lost 5 bases and 5 bases, there was a span of 13 bases. This CDR3 region has 14 residues. In DNA, the CDR3 is TGTGCCAGCAGTCCCCCGGGACTCCACAATGAGCAGTTCTTC. Its protein is CASSPPGLHNEQFF.

The V and J genes are TRBV25-1 and TRBJ1-5; TRBD1 matches at 7 bases. The CDR3 sequence is 13 residues long. V lost 7 bases, J lost 4 bases, and 4 bases stayed unmatched. CDR1 is MGHDK and CDR2 is SYGVNS in the germline V gene. The CDR3 is CASTQGGNQPQHF. The CDR3 DNA follows: TGTGCCAGCACTCAGGGGGGGAATCAGCCCCAGCATTTT.

This clone occurred once. The chain employs TRBV18 and TRBJ2-1, with TRBD2 matching 8 bases. Germline-derived CDR1 and CDR2 are KGHSH and LQKENI. This CDR3 is 16 amino acids long. With V trimmed by 3 bases and J by 5 bases, 9 bases remained unmatched. The CDR3 is CASSPGQGTRDNEQFF. CDR3 nucleotide sequence: TGTGCCAGCTCACCGGGGCAGGGGACTAGGGACAATGAGCAGTTCTTC.

The chain carries TRBV3-1 (or the pseudogene TRBV3-2) and TRBJ1-6, with D maybe TRBD1 (6 bases). Per germline, CDR1 LGHDT and CDR2 YNNKEL (reference sequence). The CDR3 runs to 14 residues. V lost 3 bases and J 7 bases, leaving 10 bases between the germline ends. The CDR3 DNA sequence: TGTGCCAGCAGCCAGGGGGCAGAAAATTCACCCCTCCACTTT. It codes for CASSQGAENSPLHF.

This chain links TRBV6-5 with TRBJ2-7, with a tentative D call TRBD1 (5 bases). Germline-derived CDR1 and CDR2 are MNHEY and SVGAGI. The CDR3 contains 15 residues. The V end was cut by 0 bases, the J end by 7 bases, with 16 bases between. The chain's CDR3 is CASSYSQGPYGEQYF. The CDR3 DNA follows: TGTGCCAGCAGTTACTCGCAGGGCCCATATGGAGAGCAGTACTTC.

The J gene is TRBJ1-2, the V gene TRBV19, with D perhaps matching TRBD1 (5 bases). V lost 7 bases and J lost 5, with 14 bases in between. This CDR3 is 13 amino acids long. Looked up from germline, CDR1 is LNHDA and CDR2 is SQIVND (reference sequence). The DNA of the CDR3 is TGTGCCAGTACCCCCGACAGTTCTTATGGCTACACCTTC. This encodes CASTPDSSYGYTF. Filled out from reference TRBV19 and TRBJ1-2, the complete variable domain reads DGGITQSPKYLFRKEGQNVTLSCEQNLNHDAMYWYRQDPGQGLRLIYYSQIVNDFQKGDIAEGYSVSREKKESFPLTVTSAQKNPTAFYLCASTPDSSYGYTFGSGTRLTVV.

This chain joins TRBV4-1 and TRBJ1-2; a possible D gene is TRBD1 (5 bases). The V end lost 4 bases, the J end lost 7 bases, and 16 bases lay between the germline ends. The V gene's germline CDR1 is MGHRA and CDR2 YSYEKL. The CDR3 contains 14 residues. CDR3 DNA: TGCGCCAGCAGCCTCTTAGGACTACAGGCTGGCTACACCTTC. This sequence encodes CASSLLGLQAGYTF.

V usage is TRBV4-2 and J usage is TRBJ1-6; 8 positions agree with TRBD1. Unmatched junction bases numbered 6, after V lost 0 bases and J lost 2 bases. Germline-derived CDR1 and CDR2 are LGHNA and YNFKEQ. The CDR3 covers 18 residues. CDR3 sequence (DNA): TGTGCCAGCAGCCAAGATCTACCAGGGGGCGCCTATAATTCACCCCTCCACTTT. It yields the protein CASSQDLPGGAYNSPLHF.

CDR3 in amino acids: CASSQGSIVGTDTQYF. CDR3 DNA: TGCGCCAGCAGCCAAGGGTCGATCGTTGGCACAGATACGCAGTATTTT. V gene TRBV4-1 combines with J gene TRBJ2-3; D is ambiguous. The germline CDR1 and CDR2 sequences are MGHRA and YSYEKL. The length of the CDR3 is 16 residues. V shed 1 base and J shed 1 base, with 12 bases lying between them.

The chain employs TRBV25-1 and TRBJ1-2, with a tentative D call TRBD1 (6 bases). The CDR3 is 14 residues long. Germline V gene data show CDR1 as MGHDK and CDR2 as SYGVNS. The germline V and J ends were trimmed by 1 base and 4 bases, with 10 bases remaining between them. Here the CDR3 DNA reads TGTGCCAGCAGTGAATCAGGACAGTTCTATGGCTACACCTTC. Translating it yields CASSESGQFYGYTF.

In DNA form, the CDR3 reads TGTGCCAGCAGTCTTACTAGCGGTTATTACAATGAGCAGTTCTTC. Its translation: CASSLTSGYYNEQFF. The chain is built from TRBV2 and TRBJ2-1; 8 bases align to TRBD2. Trimming at V came to 5 bases and at J to 4 bases, leaving 7 bases not matched to a gene. This CDR3 comprises 15 residues. CDR1 and CDR2 from the germline V gene are SNHLY and FYNNEI.

J is TRBJ2-4 and V is TRBV6-5; TRBD1 or TRBD2 may be the D gene (5 bases each). The V end lost 6 bases, the J end lost 5 bases, and 5 bases lay between the germline ends. The CDR3 is 11 residues long. The germline gives CDR1 MNHEY, CDR2 SVGAGI. CDR3 nucleotides: TGTGCCAGCAGGGGGGAAAACATTCAGTACTTC. It codes for CASRGENIQYF.

The chain couples TRBV29-1 to TRBJ2-1; 8 bases map to TRBD2. The CDR3 sequence is 14 residues long. Germline V CDR1 and CDR2: SQVTM, ANQGSEA. With V trimmed by 1 base and J by 8 bases, 7 bases remained unmatched. The CDR3 protein is CSVEGGREVDEQFF. CDR3 sequence (DNA): TGCAGCGTTGAAGGCGGGCGGGAGGTCGATGAGCAGTTCTTC.

The chain uses TRBV15 and TRBJ2-6; no firm D call. The germline V gene has CDR1 LNHNV and CDR2 YYDKDF (reference sequence). The CDR3 covers 13 residues. V lost 8 bases and J 1 base, leaving 6 bases between the germline ends. The CDR3: CATARSGANVLTF. The CDR3 bases are TGTGCCACCGCCAGGTCTGGGGCCAACGTCCTGACTTTC.

The chain links TRBV30 to TRBJ1-6, with D unresolved. V was shortened by 5 bases and J by 4 bases, with 9 bases between the two germline ends. Germline assignment: CDR1 GTSNPN and CDR2 SVGIG (reference sequence). The CDR3 consists of 13 residues. CDR3 DNA sequence: TGTGCCTGGTCCGGGAATTATAATTCACCCCTCCACTTT. It specifies CAWSGNYNSPLHF.

The rearrangement links TRBV6-5 to TRBJ2-7, with 8 bases fitting TRBD2. In germline, CDR1 is MNHEY, CDR2 SVGAGI. This CDR3 is 13 amino acids long. V trimming: 6 bases; J trimming: 4 bases; junction bases outside the gene matches: 5. CDR3 protein: CASSPGLGYEQYF. CDR3 in DNA: TGTGCCAGCAGCCCGGGACTAGGGTACGAGCAGTACTTC.

CDR3 protein: CASSLDPTDTQYF. The DNA for the CDR3 is TGTGCCAGCAGTTTAGATCCTACAGATACGCAGTATTTT. The rearrangement uses TRBV12-3 or TRBV12-4 and TRBJ2-3; D remains unclear. Trimming shortened V by 1 base and J by 3 bases, and 5 bases separated the two germline ends. The CDR3 sequence is 13 residues long.

The chain has TRBV18 and TRBJ2-1; D not resolved. The V gene lost 5 bases and the J gene lost 0 bases, with 8 bases spanning the gap. Germline CDR1 KGHSH, CDR2 LQKENI. The CDR3 length is 14 residues. The CDR3 region is CASSLSGSYNEQFF. The CDR3 region has the DNA TGTGCCAGCTCATTGTCCGGCTCCTACAATGAGCAGTTCTTC.

This clone was counted between two and nine times. The rearrangement uses TRBV6-5 and TRBJ1-1; 9 bases match TRBD1. The CDR3 runs 13 residues. The V gene's germline CDR1 is MNHEY and CDR2 SVGAGI. V lost 5 bases and J lost 5; bases outside the gene matches: 3. The CDR3 protein is CASSTDRGTEAFF. CDR3 bases: TGTGCCAGCAGTACGGACAGGGGAACTGAAGCTTTCTTT.

Note on this clone: The junction departs from the called germline gene at one end, perhaps through a read error. The CDR3 is CASRELNF. In DNA, the CDR3 is TGTGCCAGCAGGGAACTAAACTTC. V usage is TRBV2 and J usage is TRBJ2-5; unclear D gene. The germline V gene encodes CDR1 SNHLY and CDR2 FYNNEI. The CDR3 runs to 8 residues.

The rearrangement links TRBV6-5 to TRBJ1-2; 8 bases fit TRBD1. The CDR3 is 13 residues long. V lost 6 bases and J lost 14; bases outside the gene matches: 14. Germline loops: CDR1 MNHEY, CDR2 SVGAGI. The CDR3 region is CASRQGVSPGLTF. The CDR3, as DNA: TGTGCCAGCAGACAGGGGGTGAGCCCGGGCCTAACCTTC.

The rearrangement links TRBV5-1 to TRBJ2-1; 7 nucleotides align to TRBD2. V lost 3 bases, J lost 4 bases, and 13 bases stayed unmatched. CDR1 SGHRS and CDR2 YFSETQ come from the germline V gene. The CDR3 runs to 17 residues. The CDR3 region has the DNA TGCGCCAGCAGCTCACCGGGCGGGCTAGCGGATTACAATGAGCAGTTCTTC. The encoded protein is CASSSPGGLADYNEQFF.

The chain combines TRBV14 with TRBJ1-6, with D possibly being TRBD1 (6 bases). Between the trimmed V and J ends, which lost 7 bases and 8 bases, there was a span of 12 bases. CDR1 is SGHDN, CDR2 FVKESK, per germline. The CDR3 runs 13 residues. Here the CDR3 reads CASIRDIYSPLHF. For the CDR3, the DNA is TGTGCCAGCATCCGGGACATCTATTCACCCCTCCACTTT.